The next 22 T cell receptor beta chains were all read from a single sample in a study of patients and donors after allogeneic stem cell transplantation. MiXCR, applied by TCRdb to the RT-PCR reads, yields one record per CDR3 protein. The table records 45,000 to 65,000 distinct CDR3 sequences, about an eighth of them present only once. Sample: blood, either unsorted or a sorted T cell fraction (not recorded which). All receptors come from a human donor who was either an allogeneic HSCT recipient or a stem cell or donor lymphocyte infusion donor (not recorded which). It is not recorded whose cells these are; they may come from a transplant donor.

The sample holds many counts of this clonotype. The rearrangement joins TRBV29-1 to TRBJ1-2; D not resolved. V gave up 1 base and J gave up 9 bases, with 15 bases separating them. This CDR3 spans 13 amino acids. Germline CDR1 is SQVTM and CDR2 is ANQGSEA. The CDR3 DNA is TGCAGCGTTGAAGCAATGGGCCCGCGTAGCTACACCTTC. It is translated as CSVEAMGPRSYTF.

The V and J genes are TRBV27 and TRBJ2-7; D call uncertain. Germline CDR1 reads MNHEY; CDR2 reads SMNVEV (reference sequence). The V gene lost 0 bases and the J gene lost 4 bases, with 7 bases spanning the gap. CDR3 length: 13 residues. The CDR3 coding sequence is TGTGCCAGCAGTTTATCGGTACCTTACGAGCAGTACTTC. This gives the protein CASSLSVPYEQYF.

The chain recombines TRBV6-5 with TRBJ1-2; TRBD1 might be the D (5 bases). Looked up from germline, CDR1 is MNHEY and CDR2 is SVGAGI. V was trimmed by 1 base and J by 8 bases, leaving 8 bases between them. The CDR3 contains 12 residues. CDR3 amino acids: CASSYYGGGYTF. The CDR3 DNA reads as TGTGCCAGCAGTTACTATGGGGGAGGCTACACCTTC.

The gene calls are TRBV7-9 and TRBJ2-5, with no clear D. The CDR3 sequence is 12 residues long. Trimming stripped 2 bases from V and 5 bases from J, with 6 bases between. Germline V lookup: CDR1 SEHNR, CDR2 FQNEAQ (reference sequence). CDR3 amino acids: CASSLYGETQYF. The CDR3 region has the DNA TGTGCCAGCAGCTTATACGGGGAGACCCAGTACTTC. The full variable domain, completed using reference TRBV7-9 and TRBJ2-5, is DTGVSQNPRHKITKRGQNVTFRCDPISEHNRLYWYRQTLGQGPEFLTYFQNEAQLEKSRLLSDRFSAERPKGSFSTLEIQRTEQGDSAMYLCASSLYGETQYFGPGTRLLVL.

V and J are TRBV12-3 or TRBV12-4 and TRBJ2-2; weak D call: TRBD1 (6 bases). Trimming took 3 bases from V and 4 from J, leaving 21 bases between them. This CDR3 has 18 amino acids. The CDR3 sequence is CASSFIRPGALSTGELFF. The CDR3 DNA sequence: TGTGCCAGCAGTTTCATCCGACCAGGGGCGCTGAGCACCGGGGAGCTGTTTTTT.

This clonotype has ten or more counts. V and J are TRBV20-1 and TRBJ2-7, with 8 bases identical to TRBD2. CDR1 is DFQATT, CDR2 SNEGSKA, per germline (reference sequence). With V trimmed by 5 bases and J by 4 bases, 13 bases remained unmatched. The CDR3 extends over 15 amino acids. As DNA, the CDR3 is TGCAGTGCTGAGAAAGAGGCTAGCGGGCAATACGAGCAGTACTTC. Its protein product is CSAEKEASGQYEQYF.

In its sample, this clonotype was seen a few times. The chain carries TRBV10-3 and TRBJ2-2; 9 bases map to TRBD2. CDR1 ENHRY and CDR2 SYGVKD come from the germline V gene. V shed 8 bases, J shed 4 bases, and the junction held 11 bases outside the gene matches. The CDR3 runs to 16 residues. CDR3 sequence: CAIHDRLAVPTGELFF. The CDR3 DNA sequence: TGTGCCATCCATGATAGACTAGCGGTACCCACCGGGGAGCTGTTTTTT.

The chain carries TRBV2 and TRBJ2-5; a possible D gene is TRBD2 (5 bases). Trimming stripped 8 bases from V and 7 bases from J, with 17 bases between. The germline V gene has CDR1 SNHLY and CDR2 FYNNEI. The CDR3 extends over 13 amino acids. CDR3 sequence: CASHSSARGTQYF. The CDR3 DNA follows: TGTGCCAGCCACTCCAGTGCCCGGGGGACCCAGTACTTC.

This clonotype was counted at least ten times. The CDR3 is CASSYAGPTNEKLFF. The CDR3, as DNA: TGTGCCAGCAGCTATGCGGGACCAACTAATGAAAAACTGTTTTTT. The rearrangement links TRBV5-8 to TRBJ1-4, with a tentative D call TRBD1 (5 bases). Germline V gene data show CDR1 as SGHTS and CDR2 as YDEGEE. CDR3 length: 15 amino acids. V lost 3 bases and J 0 bases, leaving 9 bases between the germline ends. Together with reference TRBV5-8 and TRBJ1-4, the CDR3 gives the full variable domain: EAGVTQSPTHLIKTRGQQATLRCSPISGHTSVYWYQQALGLGLQFLLWYDEGEERNRGNFPPRFSGRQFPNYSSELNVNALELEDSALYLCASSYAGPTNEKLFFGSGTQLSVL.

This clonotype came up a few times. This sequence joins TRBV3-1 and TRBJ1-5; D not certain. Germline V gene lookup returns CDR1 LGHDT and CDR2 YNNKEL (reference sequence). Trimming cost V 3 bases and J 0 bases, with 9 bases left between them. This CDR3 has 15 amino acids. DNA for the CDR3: TGTGCCAGCAGCCATGGAATTGATAGCAATCAGCCCCAGCATTTT. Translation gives CASSHGIDSNQPQHF.

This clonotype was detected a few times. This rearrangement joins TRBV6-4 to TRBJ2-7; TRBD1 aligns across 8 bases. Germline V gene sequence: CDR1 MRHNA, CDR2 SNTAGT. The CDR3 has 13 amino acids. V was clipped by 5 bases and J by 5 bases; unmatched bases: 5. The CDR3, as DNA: TGTGCCAGCAGTCCGACAGGGGCCCACGAGCAGTACTTC. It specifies CASSPTGAHEQYF.

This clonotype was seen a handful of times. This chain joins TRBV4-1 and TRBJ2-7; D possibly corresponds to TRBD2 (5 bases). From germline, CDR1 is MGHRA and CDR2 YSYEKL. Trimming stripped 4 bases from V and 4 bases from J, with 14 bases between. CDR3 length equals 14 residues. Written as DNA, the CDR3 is TGCGCCAGCAGCCGAGCGAAAGAGGGTTACGAGCAGTACTTC. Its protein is CASSRAKEGYEQYF.

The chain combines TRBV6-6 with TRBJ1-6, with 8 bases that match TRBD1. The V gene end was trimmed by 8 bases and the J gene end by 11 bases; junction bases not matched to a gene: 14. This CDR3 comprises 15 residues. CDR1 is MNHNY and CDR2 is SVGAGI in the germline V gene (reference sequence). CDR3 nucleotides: TGTGCCAGCCTAGCGACAGGGGCCAATGGGCCACCCCTCCACTTT. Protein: CASLATGANGPPLHF.

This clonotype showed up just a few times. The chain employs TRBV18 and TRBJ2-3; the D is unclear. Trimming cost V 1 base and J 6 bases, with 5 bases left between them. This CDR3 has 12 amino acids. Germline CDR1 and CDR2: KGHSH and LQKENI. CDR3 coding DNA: TGTGCCAGCTCACCACTAAGGGATACGCAGTATTTT. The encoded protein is CASSPLRDTQYF.

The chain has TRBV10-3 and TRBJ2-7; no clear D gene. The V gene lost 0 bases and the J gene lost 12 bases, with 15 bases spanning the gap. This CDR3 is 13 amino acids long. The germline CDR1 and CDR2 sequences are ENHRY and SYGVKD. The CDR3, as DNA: TGTGCCATCAGTGAGTCAGGTGTTTACAGTCCGTACTTC. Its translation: CAISESGVYSPYF.

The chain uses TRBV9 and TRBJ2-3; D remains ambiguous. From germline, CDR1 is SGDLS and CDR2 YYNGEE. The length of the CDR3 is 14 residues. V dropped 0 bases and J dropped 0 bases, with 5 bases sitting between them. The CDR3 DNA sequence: TGTGCCAGCAGCGTAGCGTTGAGCACAGATACGCAGTATTTT. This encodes CASSVALSTDTQYF.

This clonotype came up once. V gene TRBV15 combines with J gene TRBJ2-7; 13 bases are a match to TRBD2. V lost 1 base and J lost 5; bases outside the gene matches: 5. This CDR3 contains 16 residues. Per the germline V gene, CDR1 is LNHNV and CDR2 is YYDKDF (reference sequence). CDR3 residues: CATSRGLAGGEDEQYF. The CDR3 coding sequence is TGTGCCACCAGCAGAGGACTAGCGGGAGGAGAGGACGAGCAGTACTTC.

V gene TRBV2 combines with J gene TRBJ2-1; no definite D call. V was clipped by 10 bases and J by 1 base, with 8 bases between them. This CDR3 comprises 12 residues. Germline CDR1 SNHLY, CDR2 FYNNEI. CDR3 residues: CAIERSYNEQFF. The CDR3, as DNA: TGTGCCATTGAACGATCCTACAATGAGCAGTTCTTC.

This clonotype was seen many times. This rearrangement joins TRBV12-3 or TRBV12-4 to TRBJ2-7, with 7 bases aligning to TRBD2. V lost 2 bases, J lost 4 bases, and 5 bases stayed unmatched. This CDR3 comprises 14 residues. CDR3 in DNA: TGTGCCAGCAGTTTACTCGGGGAGGGGTACGAGCAGTACTTC. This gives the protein CASSLLGEGYEQYF.

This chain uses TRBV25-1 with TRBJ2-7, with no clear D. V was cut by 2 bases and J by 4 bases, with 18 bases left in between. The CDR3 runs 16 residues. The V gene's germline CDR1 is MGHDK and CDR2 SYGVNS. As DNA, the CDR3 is TGTGCCAGCAGTGAAGCGAGGTCTTGGTCGGGTTACGAGCAGTACTTC. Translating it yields CASSEARSWSGYEQYF.

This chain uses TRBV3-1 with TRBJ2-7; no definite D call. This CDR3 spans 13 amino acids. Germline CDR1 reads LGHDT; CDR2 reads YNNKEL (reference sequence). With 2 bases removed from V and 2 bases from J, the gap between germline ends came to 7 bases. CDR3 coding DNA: TGTGCCAGCAGCCAATACGGAACCTACGAGCAGTACTTC. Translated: CASSQYGTYEQYF.

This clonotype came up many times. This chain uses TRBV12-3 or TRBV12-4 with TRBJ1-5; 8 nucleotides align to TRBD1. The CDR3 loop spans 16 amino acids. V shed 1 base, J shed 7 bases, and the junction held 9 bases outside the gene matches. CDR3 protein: CASSLGGQGNGQPQHF. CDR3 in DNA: TGTGCCAGCAGTTTAGGTGGACAGGGAAATGGACAGCCCCAGCATTTT.